This T cell receptor beta chain was profiled in a study of T cell responses to AZD1222 COVID-19 vaccine. Study-level findings and limits: Repertoire collection took place solely once the T cell response had peaked. Vaccine-associated CD4 TCRs ranged over spike, dominating at 160-218 and 743-854. White British people made up most donors, females outnumbered males, and clonal diversity was possibly underestimated.

With respect to this clone: The antigen is unknown.

The protocol was immunoSEQ multiplex PCR, while the TCRdb copy is restricted to in-frame clones and leaves out a portion. Among approximately 65,000 clones, around nine tenths were seen once, and the ten largest hold under 8.5%. Per germline, CDR1 LNHDA and CDR2 SQIVND (reference sequence). V lost 7 bases to trimming and J lost 16 bases; unmatched junction nucleotides: 9. The length of the CDR3 is 11 residues. The sample here was peripheral blood, taken on day 0 of AZD1222 vaccination. V is TRBV19 and J is TRBJ2-1; 8 nucleotides align to TRBD2. The clonotype comes from an adult in good health. CDR3 coding DNA: TGTGCCAGTATTGTAGGACTAGCCTTTTTCTTC. The encoded protein is CASIVGLAFFF.